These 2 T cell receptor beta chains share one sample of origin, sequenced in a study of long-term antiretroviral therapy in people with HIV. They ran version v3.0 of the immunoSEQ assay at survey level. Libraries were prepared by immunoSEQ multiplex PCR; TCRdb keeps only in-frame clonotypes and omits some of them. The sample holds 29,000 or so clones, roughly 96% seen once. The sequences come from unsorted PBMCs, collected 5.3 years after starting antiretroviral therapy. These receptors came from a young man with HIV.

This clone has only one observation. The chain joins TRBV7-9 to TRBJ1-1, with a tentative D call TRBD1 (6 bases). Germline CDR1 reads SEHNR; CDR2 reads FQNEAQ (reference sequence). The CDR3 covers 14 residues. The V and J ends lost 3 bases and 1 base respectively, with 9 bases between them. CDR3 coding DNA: TGTGCCAGCAGCTTTAGGGGGGAGAACACTGAAGCTTTCTTT. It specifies CASSFRGENTEAFF.

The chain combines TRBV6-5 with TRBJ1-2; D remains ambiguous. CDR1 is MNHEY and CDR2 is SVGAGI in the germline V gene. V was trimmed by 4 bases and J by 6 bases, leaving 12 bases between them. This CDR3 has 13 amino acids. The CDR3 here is CASSSTPGNGYTF. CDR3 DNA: TGTGCCAGCAGTTCCACCCCGGGGAATGGCTACACCTTC.